Shown below are 7 T cell receptor beta chains from a single sample sequenced in a study of identical twins (dated by TCRdb to the mid-2010s). Receptors were amplified or captured by 5' RACE. Sequencer: Illumina HiSeq 2000. Using fastp trimming at Q25 and MiXCR clonotype assembly, TCRdb reanalyzed the public sequencing data and kept in-frame beta chains. Duplicate CDR3 protein sequences are folded into a single record with the most common DNA and genes. Here the sample has 400,000 to 600,000 distinct CDR3 sequences; around 22% occur a single time. Together, the top ten hold more than 0.4% of the sample. This sample also appeared in a second study, on yellow fever vaccine responses in identical twins.

The material sequenced was CD4+ T cells sorted from blood. The source is a woman aged 18-29 years in good health.

This chain links TRBV29-1 with TRBJ2-6, with TRBD2 identical over 10 bases. Germline CDR1 and CDR2: SQVTM and ANQGSEA. CDR3 length equals 17 residues. J was trimmed by 1 base and V by 6 bases; bases with no gene match: 9. DNA of the CDR3: TGCAGCGTGCGTGGGACTAGCGTCTTGTCTGGGGCCAACGTCCTGACTTTC. It translates to CSVRGTSVLSGANVLTF.

This clonotype was recorded at least ten times. The V call is TRBV12-3 or TRBV12-4, the J call TRBJ1-3; unclear D gene. There are 14 residues in the CDR3. V shed 6 bases and J shed 0 bases, with 9 bases lying between them. The CDR3 loop reads CASSRDTSGNTIYF. The CDR3 DNA follows: TGTGCCAGCAGCCGAGACACCTCTGGAAACACCATATATTTT.

This clonotype was seen only once. The V gene is TRBV27, the J gene TRBJ2-1, with no clear D. Germline CDR1 MNHEY, CDR2 SMNVEV (reference sequence). The CDR3 is 15 amino acids. Deletions cut 5 bases from V and 4 bases from J, with 15 bases between. Written as DNA, the CDR3 is TGTGCCAGCAGTCCTAGTGGGTCGGAATACAATGAGCAGTTCTTC. This encodes CASSPSGSEYNEQFF.

This clonotype was seen a handful of times. The chain couples TRBV10-3 to TRBJ1-1; 7 bases line up with TRBD1. The CDR3 is 13 amino acids. From germline, CDR1 is ENHRY and CDR2 SYGVKD. Trimming at V came to 10 bases and at J to 0 bases, leaving 5 bases not matched to a gene. Here the CDR3 reads CATGGGLNTEAFF. The CDR3 DNA reads TGTGCCACCGGAGGGGGCCTGAACACTGAAGCTTTCTTT.

J is TRBJ2-5 and V is TRBV7-3; maybe TRBD1 (6 bases). V lost 3 bases and J 0 bases, leaving 17 bases between the germline ends. Germline V lookup: CDR1 SGHTA, CDR2 FQGTGA. The CDR3 sequence is 17 residues long. This CDR3 is CASSFFGPRGNQETQYF. The CDR3 DNA follows: TGTGCCAGCAGCTTTTTTGGACCTAGGGGGAACCAAGAGACCCAGTACTTC. The whole variable domain, remainder taken from reference TRBV7-3 and TRBJ2-5, is GAGVSQTPSNKVTEKGKYVELRCDPISGHTALYWYRQSLGQGPEFLIYFQGTGAADDSGLPNDRFFAVRPEGSVSTLKIQRTERGDSAVYLCASSFFGPRGNQETQYFGPGTRLLVL.

This clonotype was picked up a small number of times. The chain employs TRBV5-1 and TRBJ2-3; a possible D gene is TRBD2 (6 bases). The ends were cut back, 0 bases at V and 1 base at J, with 15 bases in the middle. Germline assignment: CDR1 SGHRS and CDR2 YFSETQ. CDR3 length: 17 residues. CDR3 in amino acids: CASSLAGVSAGTDTQYF. The CDR3 nucleotides are TGCGCCAGCAGCTTGGCGGGAGTGAGTGCTGGCACAGATACGCAGTATTTT.

The V and J genes are TRBV2 and TRBJ2-2; no reliable D call. Germline loops: CDR1 SNHLY, CDR2 FYNNEI. V lost 8 bases and J 1 base, leaving 11 bases between the germline ends. The CDR3 is 14 amino acids. In DNA, the CDR3 is TGTGCCAGCCGACAAGTAGGGAACACCGGGGAGCTGTTTTTT. It specifies CASRQVGNTGELFF.